This section outlines one TCR beta chain sequence together with its context. Assay used: immunoSEQ multiplex PCR; TCRdb lists only in-frame clones, some missing. This table has about 560,000 clones, around 80% appearing once. This CDR3 spans 18 amino acids. Germline trimming cut 2 bases from V and 0 bases from J; bases unmatched to any gene: 11. Per the germline V gene, CDR1 is SGHTA and CDR2 is FQGTGA. This specimen belongs to a study of shared clonotypes between healthy human individuals. The rearrangement uses TRBV7-3 and TRBJ2-7; 9 bases match TRBD2. The material sequenced was PBMCs. This receptor was obtained from a woman in her thirties or forties in good health. Some clones in this sample may be carry-over from other donors' samples. The CDR3 loop reads CASSLGPSGRTNSYEQYF. CDR3 DNA sequence: TGTGCCAGCAGCTTAGGGCCCAGCGGGAGGACCAACTCCTACGAGCAGTACTTC.